This TCR beta chain came from a study of shared clonotypes between healthy human individuals. The germline CDR1 and CDR2 sequences are SEHNR and FQNEAQ (reference sequence). The CDR3 has 15 amino acids. V lost 3 bases to trimming and J lost 5 bases, with 13 bases between them. General study points: Generally, naive subsets came out with larger estimated richness than memory subsets.

Division of CD4+ cells produced a CD45RA+ naive subset and a CD45RA-negative memory subset. Each PCR replicate from the sorted subsets contained 150 to 200 ng DNA, which is about 31,000 T cell genomes. Using immunoSEQ multiplex PCR, the repertoire was profiled, and TCRdb retains in-frame clones only, with some absent. The sample shows 950,000 to 1,100,000 clones, more than 60% of them seen only once. On this clone: What it binds is unknown.

The J gene is TRBJ2-2, the V gene TRBV7-9; D is undetermined. This clonotype originated in a man younger than 30 in good health. The sequencing sample was made of memory CD4+ T cells sorted from blood. Specified subset: CD45RA-negative fraction. The CDR3, as DNA: TGTGCCAGCAGCTTTAACCAGGACGGAACCGGGGAGCTGTTTTTT. Its translation is CASSFNQDGTGELFF. Full variable domain (outside the CDR3, taken from reference TRBV7-9 and TRBJ2-2): DTGVSQNPRHKITKRGQNVTFRCDPISEHNRLYWYRQTLGQGPEFLTYFQNEAQLEKSRLLSDRFSAERPKGSFSTLEIQRTEQGDSAMYLCASSFNQDGTGELFFGEGSRLTVL.